These 11 T cell receptor beta chains were all obtained from the same sample, sequenced in a study of Graves' ophthalmopathy and Graves' hyperthyroidism. RNA transcripts were the source from which TCR beta CDR3 regions were amplified. HTBI primers were employed in first-round RT-PCR, then a second-round multiplex PCR followed. One entry per CDR3 protein, called by TCRdb with MiXCR from the multiplex PCR reads. The repertoire holds around 1.1 million distinct CDR3 sequences, with 35% to 40% as singletons. Sequenced material: peripheral blood or thyroid tissue (not recorded which). Every receptor here comes from an adult man with Graves' hyperthyroidism.

This clonotype was recorded a few times. The chain uses TRBV5-1 and TRBJ2-2; unclear D gene. The CDR3 is 15 residues long. The V end lost 2 bases, the J end lost 6 bases, and 14 bases lay between the germline ends. Germline loops: CDR1 SGHRS, CDR2 YFSETQ. CDR3 sequence reads: CASSFYNEQPGELFF. The CDR3 nucleotides read TGCGCCAGCAGCTTCTATAATGAACAGCCCGGGGAGCTGTTTTTT.

This clonotype came up many times. The rearrangement joins TRBV7-9 to TRBJ2-7; D possibly uses TRBD1 or TRBD2 (5 bases each). V dropped 4 bases and J dropped 7 bases, with 17 bases sitting between them. CDR1 SEHNR and CDR2 FQNEAQ come from the germline V gene (reference sequence). The CDR3 length is 14 residues. The CDR3 DNA reads TGTGCCAGCAGCTCAACCGGGACCAGTAGTGAGCAGTACTTC. Protein product: CASSSTGTSSEQYF.

V and J are TRBV7-2 and TRBJ2-5, with 7 bases identical to TRBD2. The CDR3 length is 13 residues. V shed 5 bases and J 7 bases; nucleotides not matched to a gene: 7. Germline V lookup: CDR1 SGHTA, CDR2 FQGNSA. The DNA for the CDR3 is TGTGCCAGCAGCAACCGGGACTACGTGACCCAGTACTTC. Its translation: CASSNRDYVTQYF.

The chain carries TRBV7-6 and TRBJ2-6; possible D gene TRBD1, 6 bases. This CDR3 has 18 amino acids. CDR1 and CDR2 (germline): SGHVS, FNYEAQ. V lost 4 bases to trimming and J lost 0 bases, with 16 bases between them. This chain's CDR3 is CASSSGQTISSGANVLTF. The CDR3 DNA reads TGTGCCAGCAGCTCCGGACAGACAATTAGCTCTGGGGCCAACGTCCTGACTTTC.

This clonotype was counted ten times or more. CDR3 sequence reads: CASSATDREETQYF. The CDR3 DNA is TGTGCCAGCAGTGCAACCGACAGGGAAGAGACCCAGTACTTC. The chain joins TRBV25-1 to TRBJ2-5, with 7 bases identical to TRBD1. With 4 bases clipped from V and 3 bases from J, the junction kept 5 bases outside the gene matches. Germline loops: CDR1 MGHDK, CDR2 SYGVNS. The CDR3 sequence is 14 residues long.

A word on this clonotype: This could be a read error, since a much larger clone is one nucleotide away. The chain has TRBV7-2 and TRBJ2-5; TRBD1 is a possible D gene (6 bases). Germline assignment: CDR1 SGHTA and CDR2 FQGNSA. This CDR3 comprises 15 residues. Trimming took off 8 bases at V and 3 bases at J, with 19 bases between the two ends. The CDR3 DNA is TGTGCCAGCGGCCTAGCCGGGACACTAAAAGAGACCCAGTACTTC. This encodes CASGLAGTLKETQYF.

The rearrangement links TRBV2 to TRBJ1-2; no clear D gene. This CDR3 is 14 amino acids long. Germline CDR1 is SNHLY and CDR2 is FYNNEI. Trimming left V 7 bases short and J 4 bases short, with 16 bases between. CDR3: CASIPQWASYGYTF. Written as DNA, the CDR3 is TGTGCCAGCATCCCTCAGTGGGCTAGCTATGGCTACACCTTC.

This chain links TRBV5-4 with TRBJ1-2; 8 nucleotides line up with TRBD1. This CDR3 region has 17 residues. The ends lost 4 bases at V and 2 bases at J; junction bases unmatched: 13. Germline CDR1 reads SGHNT; CDR2 reads YYREEE (reference sequence). The CDR3 loop is CASSTSGQVLANYGYTF. CDR3 sequence (DNA): TGTGCCAGCAGCACCTCGGGACAGGTGTTAGCGAACTATGGCTACACCTTC.

The rearrangement links TRBV10-3 to TRBJ1-1; 7 nucleotides line up with TRBD1. The CDR3 spans 11 residues. Germline V gene sequence: CDR1 ENHRY, CDR2 SYGVKD. With 7 bases clipped from V and 11 bases from J, the junction kept 7 bases outside the gene matches. The CDR3 spells CAINPTGFAFF. The DNA for the CDR3 is TGTGCCATCAACCCGACAGGGTTCGCTTTCTTT.

The table lists this clonotype with many counts. V gene TRBV24-1 combines with J gene TRBJ1-1; no clear D gene. Trimming pared 8 bases from V and 5 bases from J, leaving 8 bases between. Germline values: CDR1 KGHDR, CDR2 SFDVKD. The CDR3 loop spans 11 amino acids. CDR3 amino acids: CATKEGTEAFF. The CDR3 nucleotides are TGTGCCACCAAGGAAGGAACTGAAGCTTTCTTT.

Comment on this clonotype: This CDR3 is missing its conserved last phenylalanine or tryptophan, likely due to a read error. The chain is built from TRBV7-9 and TRBJ1-2, with TRBD1 matching over 10 bases. V dropped 5 bases and J dropped 8; count of bases not matched to a gene: 11. The germline CDR1 and CDR2 sequences are SEHNR and FQNEAQ (reference sequence). The CDR3 is made up of 15 amino acids. The CDR3 DNA is TGTGCCAGCAGCCAAACAAGACAGGGGGCGAGAGGCTACACCCTC. Translating gives CASSQTRQGARGYTL.